One T cell receptor (beta chain) is described in this entry. Repertoires were generated with immunoSEQ multiplex PCR, while TCRdb's copy carries only in-frame clones and drops some. The sample has about 81,000 clones, approximately 78% seen once. This sample stems from a study of blood T cell repertoires in COVID-19. Study in general: Samples taken during acute and convalescent COVID-19 were collected in the United States, Italy and Spain. In each case, the material was cDNA or gDNA derived from T cells, B-cell-depleted T cells, or PBMCs.

The ends were cut back, 3 bases at V and 5 bases at J, with 8 bases in the middle. Germline-derived CDR1 and CDR2 are LNHDA and SQIVND (reference sequence). The length of the CDR3 is 13 residues. J is TRBJ1-5 and V is TRBV19; D possibly corresponds to TRBD1 (6 bases). This sequence originates from a man aged 55 to 70 with acute or convalescent COVID-19. Sequencing was done on a sample of peripheral blood. The CDR3 nucleotides are TGTGCCAGTAGTATCAGGGGATATCAGCCCCAGCATTTT. Amino acids: CASSIRGYQPQHF.